This T cell receptor (beta chain) was sequenced during a study of T-cell reconstitution after alpha-beta-depleted transplantation in children. Germline V lookup: CDR1 SGHTA, CDR2 FQGTGA. The CDR3 consists of 15 residues. Trimming at V came to 5 bases and at J to 3 bases, leaving 6 bases not matched to a gene. A few counts support this clonotype. Preparing the TCRbeta library involved the use of unique molecular identifiers. A single record per CDR3 protein comes from TCRdb applying MiXCR to the PCR reads. The data show 500,000 or so distinct CDR3 sequences, around a third seen once. The starting material was PBMCs from the stem cell graft donor, obtained from the stem cell graft. The chain couples TRBV7-3 to TRBJ2-7, with TRBD2 matching 11 bases. The receptor's source is a human donor who donated a stem cell graft to a child with aplastic anemia. Here the CDR3 DNA reads TGTGCCAGCAGCATCACTAGCGGGAGCCGCTACGAGCAGTACTTC. The encoded protein is CASSITSGSRYEQYF.